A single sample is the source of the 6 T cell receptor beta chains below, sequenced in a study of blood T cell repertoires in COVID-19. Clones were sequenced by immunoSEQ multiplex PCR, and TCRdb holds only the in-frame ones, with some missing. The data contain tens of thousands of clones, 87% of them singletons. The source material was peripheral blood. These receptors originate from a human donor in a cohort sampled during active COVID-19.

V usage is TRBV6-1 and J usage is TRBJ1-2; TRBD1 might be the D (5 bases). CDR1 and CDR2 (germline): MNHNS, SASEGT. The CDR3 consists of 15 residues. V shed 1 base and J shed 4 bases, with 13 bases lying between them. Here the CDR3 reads CASSEVEGEGYGYTF. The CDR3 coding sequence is TGTGCCAGCAGTGAAGTTGAAGGGGAAGGCTATGGCTACACCTTC.

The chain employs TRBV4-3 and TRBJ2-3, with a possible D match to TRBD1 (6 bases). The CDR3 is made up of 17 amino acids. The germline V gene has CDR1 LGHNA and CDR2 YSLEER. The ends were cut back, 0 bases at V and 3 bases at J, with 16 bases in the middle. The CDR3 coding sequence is TGCGCCAGCAGCCAAGATCAATTCCAGGGGTTGACAGATACGCAGTATTTT. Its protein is CASSQDQFQGLTDTQYF.

This CDR3 reads CASSDVTSGSTLSYEQYF. CDR3 DNA sequence: TGTGCCAGCAGCGACGTGACTAGCGGGAGTACCCTCTCCTACGAGCAGTACTTC. The chain employs TRBV28 and TRBJ2-7; 12 bases line up with TRBD2. CDR3 length: 18 amino acids. V lost 6 bases, J lost 0 bases, and 12 bases stayed unmatched. Germline assignment: CDR1 MDHEN and CDR2 SYDVKM.

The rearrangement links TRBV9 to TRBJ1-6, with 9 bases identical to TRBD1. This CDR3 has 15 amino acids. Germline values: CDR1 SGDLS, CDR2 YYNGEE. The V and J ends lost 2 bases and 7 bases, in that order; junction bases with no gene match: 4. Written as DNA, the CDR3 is TGTGCCAGCAGCGTGCAGGGACAGGGAAATTCACCCCTCCACTTT. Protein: CASSVQGQGNSPLHF.

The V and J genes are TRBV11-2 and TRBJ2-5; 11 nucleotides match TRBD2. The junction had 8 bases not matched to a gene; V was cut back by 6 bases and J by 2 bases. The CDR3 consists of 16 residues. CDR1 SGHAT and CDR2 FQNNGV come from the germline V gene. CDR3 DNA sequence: TGTGCCAGCAGTAAAAGACTAGCGGGGAGACAAGAGACCCAGTACTTC. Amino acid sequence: CASSKRLAGRQETQYF.

For the CDR3, the DNA is TGCGCCAGCACGGGACAGCCTAACGATTACGAGCAGTACTTC. Residues: CASTGQPNDYEQYF. The gene calls are TRBV10-2 and TRBJ2-7, with 7 bases lining up with TRBD1. CDR1 WSHSY and CDR2 SAAADI come from the germline V gene. This CDR3 comprises 14 residues. V lost 7 bases, J lost 4 bases, and 10 bases stayed unmatched.